The source of this T cell receptor (beta chain) is a study of blood T cell repertoires in COVID-19. Repertoires were generated with immunoSEQ multiplex PCR, while TCRdb's copy carries only in-frame clones and drops some. The data hold fewer than 350,000 clones, with 75% to 95% observed a single time. The CDR3 is 14 amino acids. CDR1 is SGHDT and CDR2 is YYEEEE in the germline V gene. Losses at the gene ends were 4 bases for V and 2 bases for J; bases not matched to a gene: 4. The sequence was obtained from a man aged 40-50 years who had been exposed to COVID-19. The source material was PBMCs or T cells enriched from blood (not recorded which). The rearrangement joins TRBV5-6 to TRBJ2-7; 9 bases match TRBD1. The CDR3 reads CASSAQGATYEQYF. The CDR3 bases are TGTGCCAGCAGCGCACAGGGGGCGACCTACGAGCAGTACTTC.